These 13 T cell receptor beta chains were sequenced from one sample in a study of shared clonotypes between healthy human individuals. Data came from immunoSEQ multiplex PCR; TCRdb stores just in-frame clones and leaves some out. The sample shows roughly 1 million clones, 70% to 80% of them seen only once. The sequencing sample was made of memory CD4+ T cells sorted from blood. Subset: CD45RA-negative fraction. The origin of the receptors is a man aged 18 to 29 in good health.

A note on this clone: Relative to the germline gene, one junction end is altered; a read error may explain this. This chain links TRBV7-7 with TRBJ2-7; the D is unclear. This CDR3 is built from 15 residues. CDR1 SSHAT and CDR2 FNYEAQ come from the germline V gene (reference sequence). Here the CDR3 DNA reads TGTGCTAGCAGCGAAGGGTATGAAGCTCGCTACGAGCAGTACTTC. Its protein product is CASSEGYEARYEQYF. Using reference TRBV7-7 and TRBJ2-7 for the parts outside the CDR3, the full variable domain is GAGVSQSPRYKVTKRGQDVTLRCDPISSHATLYWYQQALGQGPEFLTYFNYEAQPDKSGLPSDRFSAERPEGSISTLTIQRTEQRDSAMYRCASSEGYEARYEQYFGPGTRLTVT.

CDR3 sequence: CASSGGTGTITETQYF. The DNA of the CDR3 is TGCGCCAGCAGCGGTGGGACAGGGACAATTACGGAGACCCAGTACTTC. The rearrangement links TRBV5-1 to TRBJ2-5; 9 bases line up with TRBD1. CDR3 length: 16 amino acids. CDR1 and CDR2 (germline): SGHRS, YFSETQ. Trimming cost V 4 bases and J 5 bases; bases outside gene matches: 12.

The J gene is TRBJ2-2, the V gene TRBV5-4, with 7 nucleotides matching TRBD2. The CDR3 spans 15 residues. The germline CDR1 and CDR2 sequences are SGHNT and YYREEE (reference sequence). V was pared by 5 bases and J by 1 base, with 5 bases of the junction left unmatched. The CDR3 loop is CASRGEGLNTGELFF. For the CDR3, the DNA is TGTGCCAGCAGAGGGGAGGGATTGAACACCGGGGAGCTGTTTTTT.

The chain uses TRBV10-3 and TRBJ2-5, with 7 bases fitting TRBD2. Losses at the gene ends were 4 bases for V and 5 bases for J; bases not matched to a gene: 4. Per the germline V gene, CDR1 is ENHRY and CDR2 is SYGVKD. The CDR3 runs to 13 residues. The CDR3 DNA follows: TGTGCCATCAGTGCGGCGGGGGTGGAGACCCAGTACTTC. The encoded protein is CAISAAGVETQYF.

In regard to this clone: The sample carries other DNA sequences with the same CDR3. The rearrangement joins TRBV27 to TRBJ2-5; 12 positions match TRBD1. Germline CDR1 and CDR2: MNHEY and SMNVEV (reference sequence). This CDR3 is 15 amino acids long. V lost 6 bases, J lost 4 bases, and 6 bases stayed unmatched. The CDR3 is CASSSGTGGVETQYF. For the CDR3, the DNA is TGTGCCAGCAGCTCCGGGACAGGGGGCGTAGAGACCCAGTACTTC.

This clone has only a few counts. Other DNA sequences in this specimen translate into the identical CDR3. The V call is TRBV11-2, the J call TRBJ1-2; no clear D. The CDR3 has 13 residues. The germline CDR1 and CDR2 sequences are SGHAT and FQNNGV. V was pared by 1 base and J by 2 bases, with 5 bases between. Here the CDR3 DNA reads TGTGCCAGCAGCTTAGGGACCAACTATGGCTACACCTTC. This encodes CASSLGTNYGYTF.

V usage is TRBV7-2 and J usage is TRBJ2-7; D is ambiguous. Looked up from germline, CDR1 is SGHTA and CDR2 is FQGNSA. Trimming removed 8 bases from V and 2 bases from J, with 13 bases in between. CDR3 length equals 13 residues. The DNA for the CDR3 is TGTGCCAGCGGCCCCATGGTCGCCTACGAGCAGTACTTC. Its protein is CASGPMVAYEQYF.

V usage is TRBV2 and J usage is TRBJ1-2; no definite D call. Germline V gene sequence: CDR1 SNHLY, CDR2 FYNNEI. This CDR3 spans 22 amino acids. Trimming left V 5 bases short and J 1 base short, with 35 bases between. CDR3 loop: CASSPFIRLGALADTNNYGYTF. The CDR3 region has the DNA TGTGCCAGCAGTCCTTTTATCCGACTTGGAGCCCTGGCCGATACTAATAACTATGGCTACACCTTC.

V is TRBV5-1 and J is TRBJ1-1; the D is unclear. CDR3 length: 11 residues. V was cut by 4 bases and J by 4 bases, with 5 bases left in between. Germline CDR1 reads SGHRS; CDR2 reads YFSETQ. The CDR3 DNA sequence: TGCGCCAGCAGCCATGGCACTGAAGCTTTCTTT. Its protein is CASSHGTEAFF.

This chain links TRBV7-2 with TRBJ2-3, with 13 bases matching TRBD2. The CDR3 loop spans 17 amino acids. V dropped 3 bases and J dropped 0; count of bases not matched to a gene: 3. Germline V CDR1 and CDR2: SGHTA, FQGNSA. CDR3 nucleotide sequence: TGTGCCAGCAGCTTGGGACTAGCGGGATCTAGCACAGATACGCAGTATTTT. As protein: CASSLGLAGSSTDTQYF.

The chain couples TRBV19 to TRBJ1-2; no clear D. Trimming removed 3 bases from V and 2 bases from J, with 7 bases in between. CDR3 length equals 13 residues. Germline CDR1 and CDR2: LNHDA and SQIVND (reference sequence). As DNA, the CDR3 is TGTGCCAGTAGTATGGAAGCAAACTATGGCTACACCTTC. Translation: CASSMEANYGYTF. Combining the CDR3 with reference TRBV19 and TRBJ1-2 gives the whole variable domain DGGITQSPKYLFRKEGQNVTLSCEQNLNHDAMYWYRQDPGQGLRLIYYSQIVNDFQKGDIAEGYSVSREKKESFPLTVTSAQKNPTAFYLCASSMEANYGYTFGSGTRLTVV.

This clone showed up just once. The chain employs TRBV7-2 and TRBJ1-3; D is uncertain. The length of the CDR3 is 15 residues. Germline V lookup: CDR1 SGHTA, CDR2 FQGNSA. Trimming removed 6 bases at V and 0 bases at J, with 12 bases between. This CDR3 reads CASSTITTSGNTIYF. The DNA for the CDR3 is TGTGCCAGCAGTACAATTACCACCTCTGGAAACACCATATATTTT.

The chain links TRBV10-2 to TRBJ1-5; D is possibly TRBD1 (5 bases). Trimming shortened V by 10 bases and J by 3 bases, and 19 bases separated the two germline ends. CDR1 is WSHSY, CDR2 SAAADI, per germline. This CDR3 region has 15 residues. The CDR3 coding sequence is TGCGCCAACAGCTCACCGGCAGGGTACAATCAGCCCCAGCATTTT. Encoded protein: CANSSPAGYNQPQHF.